What follows are 17 T cell receptor beta chains derived from one specimen sequenced in a study of a mutant IDH1 vaccine in newly diagnosed glioma. Clones were read by immunoSEQ multiplex PCR, and TCRdb kept only the in-frame ones, dropping some. Of 60,000 to 65,000 clones in the sample, 75% to 85% were seen once. These receptors lack a known antigen. The time point: week 35, safety follow-up. In the vaccine, a single dose held 300 ug of the mutant IDH1 20-mer peptide, along with topical imiquimod. The sample here was PBMCs, taken from a glioma patient whose treatment included an IDH1 peptide vaccine. The receptors shown here come from a man aged 40-55 years with glioma.

The rearrangement uses TRBV5-4 and TRBJ1-4, with unresolved D. The CDR3 totals 14 residues. Trimming took off 1 base at V and 8 bases at J, with 12 bases between the two ends. Germline-derived CDR1 and CDR2 are SGHNT and YYREEE (reference sequence). In DNA form, the CDR3 reads TGTGCCAGCAGCTTGCCGGGAATGGGGGAAAAACTGTTTTTT. Translating gives CASSLPGMGEKLFF.

The V call is TRBV21-1, the J call TRBJ1-1. TRBV21-1 is a pseudogene segment. The CDR3 loop spans 13 amino acids. The CDR3 sequence: CASSKIVNTEAFF. For the CDR3, the DNA is TGTGCCAGCAGCAAAATAGTGAACACTGAAGCTTTCTTT.

CDR3 sequence: CASSQGSASSYNEQFF. The CDR3 DNA sequence: TGTGCCAGCAGCCAAGGCAGCGCGAGCTCCTACAATGAGCAGTTCTTC. The chain uses TRBV4-2 and TRBJ2-1; no firm D call. V lost 1 base to trimming and J lost 0 bases, with 10 bases between them. CDR1 LGHNA and CDR2 YNFKEQ come from the germline V gene. This CDR3 has 16 amino acids.

This clone came up a few times. The chain couples TRBV4-1 to TRBJ1-5, with D tentatively TRBD1 (5 bases). This CDR3 comprises 13 residues. Germline values: CDR1 MGHRA, CDR2 YSYEKL. V gave up 3 bases and J gave up 12 bases, with 15 bases separating them. The CDR3 DNA follows: TGCGCCAGCAGCCAGACAACGGGGGTAGACCAGCATTTT. This encodes CASSQTTGVDQHF.

The V gene is TRBV19, the J gene TRBJ2-1; TRBD1 matches 9 bases. CDR3 length: 16 amino acids. The V gene end was trimmed by 3 bases and the J gene end by 7 bases; junction bases not matched to a gene: 10. Germline V CDR1 and CDR2: LNHDA, SQIVND (reference sequence). CDR3 region: CASSIQPGQGSNEQFF. For the CDR3, the DNA is TGTGCCAGTAGTATCCAACCGGGACAGGGTAGTAATGAGCAGTTCTTC.

The chain has TRBV19 and TRBJ1-1, with TRBD1 matching over 7 bases. Trimming cost V 6 bases and J 1 base; bases outside gene matches: 2. The CDR3 has 13 residues. Looked up from germline, CDR1 is LNHDA and CDR2 is SQIVND (reference sequence). CDR3 protein: CASRNRGNTEAFF. CDR3 bases: TGTGCCAGTAGGAACAGGGGGAACACTGAAGCTTTCTTT. Full variable domain (missing parts from reference TRBV19 and TRBJ1-1): DGGITQSPKYLFRKEGQNVTLSCEQNLNHDAMYWYRQDPGQGLRLIYYSQIVNDFQKGDIAEGYSVSREKKESFPLTVTSAQKNPTAFYLCASRNRGNTEAFFGQGTRLTVV.

The rearrangement uses TRBV7-8 and TRBJ2-3; D may be TRBD1 (7 bases). CDR1 is SGHVS, CDR2 FQNEAQ, per germline. This CDR3 region has 16 residues. V was cut by 4 bases and J by 0 bases, with 14 bases left in between. In nucleotides, the CDR3 is TGTGCCAGCAGCTCTGTGACAGGGACTAGCACAGATACGCAGTATTTT. This gives the protein CASSSVTGTSTDTQYF.

The V and J genes are TRBV5-1 and TRBJ1-6; the D is unclear. Germline V gene data show CDR1 as SGHRS and CDR2 as YFSETQ. V was shortened by 5 bases and J by 7 bases, with 7 bases between the two germline ends. CDR3 size: 12 residues. The CDR3 nucleotides read TGCGCCAGCAGGAGTTCAAATTCACCCCTCCACTTT. Protein: CASRSSNSPLHF.

The chain is built from TRBV19 and TRBJ2-5; maybe TRBD1 (5 bases). Trimming left V 3 bases short and J 4 bases short, with 9 bases between. CDR3 length: 13 amino acids. CDR1 LNHDA and CDR2 SQIVND come from the germline V gene (reference sequence). The chain's CDR3 is CASSIGHAETQYF. The CDR3 region has the DNA TGTGCCAGTAGTATTGGACATGCAGAGACCCAGTACTTC.

The chain joins TRBV7-2 to TRBJ2-1, with 11 nucleotides matching TRBD2. Germline lookup yields CDR1 SGHTA and CDR2 FQGNSA. Unmatched junction bases numbered 2, after V lost 0 bases and J lost 4 bases. The CDR3 is 16 amino acids. CDR3 sequence (DNA): TGTGCCAGCAGCTTAGCGGTAGCGGGAGGGTACAATGAGCAGTTCTTC. Its protein product is CASSLAVAGGYNEQFF.

V and J are TRBV2 and TRBJ1-2; D unclear. Trimming shortened V by 4 bases and J by 8 bases, and 14 bases separated the two germline ends. The CDR3 totals 13 residues. Germline V CDR1 and CDR2: SNHLY, FYNNEI. CDR3 sequence: CASSVLQAGGYTF. CDR3 bases: TGTGCCAGCAGTGTGTTGCAGGCGGGGGGCTACACCTTC.

The rearrangement uses TRBV5-1 and TRBJ1-2; 8 bases are shared with TRBD1. The CDR3 runs to 13 residues. The trim removed 4 bases at V and 4 bases at J, leaving 3 bases unmatched. Germline-derived CDR1 and CDR2 are SGHRS and YFSETQ. This CDR3 reads CASSPGQGYGYTF. The DNA for the CDR3 is TGCGCCAGCAGCCCTGGACAGGGCTATGGCTACACCTTC.

The chain employs TRBV5-6 and TRBJ1-3; 8 nucleotides line up with TRBD1. Germline CDR1 reads SGHDT; CDR2 reads YYEEEE. After removal of 2 bases from V and 2 bases from J, the junction contained 6 bases not matched to a gene. The CDR3 has 16 amino acids. CDR3 residues: CASSFINRGTGNTIYF. Here the CDR3 DNA reads TGTGCCAGCAGCTTCATCAACAGGGGGACTGGAAACACCATATATTTT.

V and J are TRBV18 and TRBJ2-3; D may be TRBD1 (6 bases). Trimming removed 3 bases at V and 0 bases at J, with 10 bases between. Germline loops: CDR1 KGHSH, CDR2 LQKENI. The CDR3 is made up of 15 amino acids. The DNA of the CDR3 is TGTGCCAGCTCACCCGGGACACTTAGCACAGATACGCAGTATTTT. This sequence encodes CASSPGTLSTDTQYF.

This clone was seen once. The J gene is TRBJ2-2, the V gene TRBV19; weak D call: TRBD1 (5 bases). CDR1 and CDR2 (germline): LNHDA, SQIVND (reference sequence). The CDR3 is made up of 15 amino acids. Trimming cost V 7 bases and J 0 bases, with 12 bases left between them. The CDR3 protein is CASTLGLSNTGELFF. In DNA form, the CDR3 reads TGTGCCAGTACCCTGGGGCTATCGAACACCGGGGAGCTGTTTTTT.

The V gene is TRBV6-1, the J gene TRBJ1-5, with D hard to call. CDR1 MNHNS and CDR2 SASEGT come from the germline V gene. The ends were cut back, 0 bases at V and 3 bases at J, with 12 bases in the middle. The CDR3 is made up of 16 amino acids. This chain's CDR3 is CASSEASAAHNQPQHF. Here the CDR3 DNA reads TGTGCCAGCAGTGAAGCGTCGGCAGCCCACAATCAGCCCCAGCATTTT.

J is TRBJ1-2 and V is TRBV19; no clear D gene. CDR1 and CDR2 (germline): LNHDA, SQIVND (reference sequence). CDR3 length: 11 residues. V was pared by 8 bases and J by 5 bases, with 9 bases between. CDR3 in DNA: TGTGCCAGTGGCGGTCTGTATGGCTACACCTTC. It specifies CASGGLYGYTF.